Following are 2 T cell receptor beta chains from one sample sequenced in a study of follicular helper T cells after annual influenza vaccination. Libraries were prepared by immunoSEQ multiplex PCR; TCRdb keeps only in-frame clonotypes and omits some of them. The sample contains under 9,500 clones, approximately 90% of which appear only once. Time point indicated: 2015-2016 season, pre-vaccination. This material consisted of CXCR5+ CD38- circulating T follicular helper cells from blood, taken on the day of influenza vaccination. Subset reported: circulating Tfh, non-naive CD4+CXCR5+PD-1+ (ICOS+CD38+ or ICOS-CD38-). These receptors originate from an adult who received the influenza vaccine.

The chain has TRBV18 and TRBJ1-1, with D tentatively TRBD1 (6 bases). The CDR3 totals 13 residues. CDR1 KGHSH and CDR2 LQKENI come from the germline V gene. The germline V and J ends were trimmed by 2 bases and 8 bases, with 12 bases remaining between them. CDR3 sequence: CASSPNPRGEAFF. In DNA, the CDR3 is TGTGCCAGCTCACCAAACCCCAGGGGAGAAGCTTTCTTT.

The table lists this clone with a count of one. V usage is TRBV19 and J usage is TRBJ2-2; D is unresolved. This CDR3 has 15 residues. From germline, CDR1 is LNHDA and CDR2 SQIVND (reference sequence). Trimming took 2 bases from V and 0 from J, leaving 7 bases between them. CDR3 loop: CASSIMAANTGELFF. In DNA, the CDR3 is TGTGCCAGTAGTATAATGGCAGCGAACACCGGGGAGCTGTTTTTT.